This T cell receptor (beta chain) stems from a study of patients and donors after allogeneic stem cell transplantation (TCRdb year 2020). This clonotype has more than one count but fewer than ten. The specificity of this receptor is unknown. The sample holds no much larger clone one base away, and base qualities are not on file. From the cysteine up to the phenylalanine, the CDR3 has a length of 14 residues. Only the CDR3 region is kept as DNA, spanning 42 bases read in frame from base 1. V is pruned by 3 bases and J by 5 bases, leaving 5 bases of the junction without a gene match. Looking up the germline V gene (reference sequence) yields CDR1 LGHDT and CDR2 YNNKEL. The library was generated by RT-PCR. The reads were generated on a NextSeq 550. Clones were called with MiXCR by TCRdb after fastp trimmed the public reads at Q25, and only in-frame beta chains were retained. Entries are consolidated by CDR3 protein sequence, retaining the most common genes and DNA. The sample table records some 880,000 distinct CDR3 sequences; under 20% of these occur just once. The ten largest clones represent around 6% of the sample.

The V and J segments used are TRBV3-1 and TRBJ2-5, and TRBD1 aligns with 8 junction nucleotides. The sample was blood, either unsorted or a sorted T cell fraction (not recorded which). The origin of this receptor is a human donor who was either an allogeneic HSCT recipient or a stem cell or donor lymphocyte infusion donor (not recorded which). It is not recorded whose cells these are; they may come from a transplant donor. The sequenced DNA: TGTGCCAGCAGCCAGGGGACAGGCCTTGAGACCCAGTACTTC. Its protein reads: CASSQGTGLETQYF.